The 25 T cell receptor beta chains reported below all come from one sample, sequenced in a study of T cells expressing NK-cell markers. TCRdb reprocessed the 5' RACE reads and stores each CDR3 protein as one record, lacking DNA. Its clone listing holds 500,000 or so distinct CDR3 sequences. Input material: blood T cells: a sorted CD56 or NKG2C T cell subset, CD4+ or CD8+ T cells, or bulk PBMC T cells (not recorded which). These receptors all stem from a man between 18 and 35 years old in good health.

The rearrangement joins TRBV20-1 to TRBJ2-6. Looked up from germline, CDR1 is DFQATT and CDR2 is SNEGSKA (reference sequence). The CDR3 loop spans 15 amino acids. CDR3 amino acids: CSASASASGANVLTF.

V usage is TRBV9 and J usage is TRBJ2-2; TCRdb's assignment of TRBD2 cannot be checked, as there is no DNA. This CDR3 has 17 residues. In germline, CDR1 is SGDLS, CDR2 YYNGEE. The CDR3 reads CASSVVEGLPNTGELFF.

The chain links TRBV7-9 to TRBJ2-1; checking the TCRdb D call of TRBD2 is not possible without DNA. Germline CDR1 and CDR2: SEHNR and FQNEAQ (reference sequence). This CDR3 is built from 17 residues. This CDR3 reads CASSSHLGGGPNNEQFF.

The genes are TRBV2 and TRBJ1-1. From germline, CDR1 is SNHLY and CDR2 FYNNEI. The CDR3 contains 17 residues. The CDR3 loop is CASSAPSGGPKNTEAFF.

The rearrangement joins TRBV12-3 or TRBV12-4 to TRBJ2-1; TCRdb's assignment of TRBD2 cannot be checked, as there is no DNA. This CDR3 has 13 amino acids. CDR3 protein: CASSGRRYNEQFF.

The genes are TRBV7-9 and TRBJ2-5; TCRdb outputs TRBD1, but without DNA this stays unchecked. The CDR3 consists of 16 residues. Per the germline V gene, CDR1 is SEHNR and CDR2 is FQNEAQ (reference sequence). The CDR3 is CASSLGARGYQETQYF.

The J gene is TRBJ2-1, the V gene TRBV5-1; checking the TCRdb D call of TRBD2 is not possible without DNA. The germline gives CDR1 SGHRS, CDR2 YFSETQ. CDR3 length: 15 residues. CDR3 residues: CASSRITGVLDEQFF.

The CDR3 spells CASKNSVRPTDTQYF. The chain combines TRBV2 with TRBJ2-3. Germline CDR1 and CDR2: SNHLY and FYNNEI. This CDR3 spans 15 amino acids.

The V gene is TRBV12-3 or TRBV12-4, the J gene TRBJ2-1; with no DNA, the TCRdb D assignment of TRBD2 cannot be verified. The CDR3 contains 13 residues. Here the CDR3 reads CASTLKGAHEQFF.

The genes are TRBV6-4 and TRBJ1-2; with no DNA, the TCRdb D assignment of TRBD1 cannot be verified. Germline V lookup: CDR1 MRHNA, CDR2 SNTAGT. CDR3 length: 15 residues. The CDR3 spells CASSDSIRGGYGYTF.

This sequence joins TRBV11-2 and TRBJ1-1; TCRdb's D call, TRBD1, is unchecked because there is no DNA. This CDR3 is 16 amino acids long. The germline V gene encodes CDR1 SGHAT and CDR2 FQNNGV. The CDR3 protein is CASSLGGGGSNTEAFF.

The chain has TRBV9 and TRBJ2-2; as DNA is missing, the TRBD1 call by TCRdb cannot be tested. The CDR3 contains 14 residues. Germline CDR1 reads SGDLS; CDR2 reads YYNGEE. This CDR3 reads CASSVEGQGRELFF.

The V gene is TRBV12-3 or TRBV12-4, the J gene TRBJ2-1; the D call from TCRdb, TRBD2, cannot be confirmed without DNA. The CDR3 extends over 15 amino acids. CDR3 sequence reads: CASSSRDYQGNEQFF.

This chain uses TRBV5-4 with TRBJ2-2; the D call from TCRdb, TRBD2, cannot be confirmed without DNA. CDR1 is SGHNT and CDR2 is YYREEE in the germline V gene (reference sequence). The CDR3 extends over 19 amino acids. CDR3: CASSLEIWREGRNTGELFF.

The CDR3 region is CASSQETSGRLDTGELFF. V usage is TRBV4-2 and J usage is TRBJ2-2; absent DNA, TCRdb's TRBD2 call cannot be checked. This CDR3 has 18 amino acids. CDR1 and CDR2 from the germline V gene are LGHNA and YNFKEQ.

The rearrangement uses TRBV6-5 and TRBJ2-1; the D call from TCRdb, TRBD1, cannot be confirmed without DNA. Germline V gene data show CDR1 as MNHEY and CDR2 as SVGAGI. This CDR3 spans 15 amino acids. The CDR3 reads CASSLSPGDYNEQFF.

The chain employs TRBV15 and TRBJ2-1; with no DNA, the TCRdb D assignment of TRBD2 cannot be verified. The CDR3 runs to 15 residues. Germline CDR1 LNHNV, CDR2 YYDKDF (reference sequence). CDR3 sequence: CATSETSGNWNEQFF.

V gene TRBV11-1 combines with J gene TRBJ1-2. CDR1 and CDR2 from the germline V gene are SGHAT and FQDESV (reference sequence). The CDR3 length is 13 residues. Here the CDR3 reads CASSLGKRDGYTF.

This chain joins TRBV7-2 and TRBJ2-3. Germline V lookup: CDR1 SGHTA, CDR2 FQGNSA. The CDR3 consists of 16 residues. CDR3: CASSFPKTSGTDTQYF.

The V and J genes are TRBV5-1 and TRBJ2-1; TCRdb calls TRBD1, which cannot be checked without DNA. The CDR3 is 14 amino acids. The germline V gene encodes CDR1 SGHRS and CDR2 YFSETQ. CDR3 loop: CASSPGRGMIEQFF.

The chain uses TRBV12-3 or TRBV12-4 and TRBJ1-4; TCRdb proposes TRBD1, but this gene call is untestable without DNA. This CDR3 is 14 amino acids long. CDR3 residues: CASNMGQGKEKLFF.

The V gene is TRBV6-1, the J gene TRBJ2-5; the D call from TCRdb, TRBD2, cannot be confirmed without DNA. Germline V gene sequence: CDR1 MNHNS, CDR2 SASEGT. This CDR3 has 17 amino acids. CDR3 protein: CASSDPGLAGSRETQYF.

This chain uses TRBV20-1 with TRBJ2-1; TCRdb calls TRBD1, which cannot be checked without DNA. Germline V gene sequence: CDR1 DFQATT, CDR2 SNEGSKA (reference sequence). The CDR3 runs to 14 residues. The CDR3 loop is CSARDGGPTNEQFF.

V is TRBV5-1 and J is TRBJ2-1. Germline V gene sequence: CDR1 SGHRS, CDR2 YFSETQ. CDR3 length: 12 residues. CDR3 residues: CASSLDGNEQFF.

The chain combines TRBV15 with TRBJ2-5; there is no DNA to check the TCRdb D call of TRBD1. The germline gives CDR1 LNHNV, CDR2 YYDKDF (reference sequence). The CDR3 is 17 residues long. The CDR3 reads CATSRDWGTGTKETQYF.